The next 5 T cell receptor beta chains were all read from a single sample in a study of blood T cell repertoires in COVID-19. Sequenced by immunoSEQ multiplex PCR; TCRdb stores in-frame clones only, minus some. The sample lists 70,000 to 80,000 clones; 86% were seen once. Sequenced: peripheral blood. Receptor source: a woman in her sixties or seventies with acute or convalescent COVID-19.

This chain uses TRBV4-1 with TRBJ2-7, with a tentative D call TRBD1 (5 bases). The V end was cut by 4 bases, the J end by 2 bases, with 21 bases between. There are 17 residues in the CDR3. The germline gives CDR1 MGHRA, CDR2 YSYEKL. The CDR3 DNA reads as TGCGCCAGCAGCCCCACGATCATAAGGGGCCCTACCTACGAGCAGTACTTC. As protein: CASSPTIIRGPTYEQYF.

In its sample, this clone was seen once. The rearrangement joins TRBV6-5 to TRBJ2-1; 9 nucleotides match TRBD2. J was trimmed by 6 bases and V by 5 bases; bases with no gene match: 2. CDR3 length: 13 amino acids. Germline values: CDR1 MNHEY, CDR2 SVGAGI. CDR3 DNA sequence: TGTGCCAGCAGTCGAGCGGGGGGCAATGAGCAGTTCTTC. It translates to CASSRAGGNEQFF.

This clone was seen only once. The chain joins TRBV7-9 to TRBJ2-1; D uncertain. V lost 0 bases and J lost 8, with 5 bases in between. Looked up from germline, CDR1 is SEHNR and CDR2 is FQNEAQ (reference sequence). This CDR3 is 12 amino acids long. CDR3 amino acids: CASSLAIDEQFF. CDR3 nucleotides: TGTGCCAGCAGCTTAGCTATAGATGAGCAGTTCTTC.

This sequence joins TRBV21-1 and TRBJ2-7; the D call in the table, TRBD2, was not verified against the DNA. TRBV21-1 is given as a pseudogene. The length of the CDR3 is 16 residues. The CDR3 here is CASSKEEGRRFYEQYF. As DNA, the CDR3 is TGTGCCAGCAGCAAAGAGGAGGGGCGGAGGTTCTACGAGCAGTACTTC.

This clone was seen more than once but under ten times. The J gene is TRBJ1-6, the V gene TRBV29-1; 9 nucleotides align to TRBD1. The CDR3 length is 13 residues. CDR1 SQVTM and CDR2 ANQGSEA come from the germline V gene. V was pared by 4 bases and J by 7 bases, with 2 bases of the junction left unmatched. As DNA, the CDR3 is TGCAGCGTTGGTGGGACAGGGAATTCACCCCTCCACTTT. The encoded protein is CSVGGTGNSPLHF.